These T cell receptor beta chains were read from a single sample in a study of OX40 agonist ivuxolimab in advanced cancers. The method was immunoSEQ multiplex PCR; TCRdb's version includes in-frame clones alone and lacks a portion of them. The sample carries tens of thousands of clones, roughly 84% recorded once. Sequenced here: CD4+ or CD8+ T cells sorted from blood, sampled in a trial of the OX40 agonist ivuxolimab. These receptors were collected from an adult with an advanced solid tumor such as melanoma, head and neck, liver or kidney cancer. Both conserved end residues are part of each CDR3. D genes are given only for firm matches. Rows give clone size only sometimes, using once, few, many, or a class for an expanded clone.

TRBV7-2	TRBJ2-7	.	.	TGTGCCAGCAGCTCACGGACTGTAGGTACATCCGAGCAGTACTTC	CASSSRTVGTSEQYF
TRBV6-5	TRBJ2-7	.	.	TGTGCCAGCAGCCAGTCGGGGGGCATGACCTACGAGCAGTACTTC	CASSQSGGMTYEQYF
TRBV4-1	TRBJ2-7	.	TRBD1	TGCGCCAGCAGCCAAGAAGTCCGGACAGGGCCCTACGAGCAGTACTTC	CASSQEVRTGPYEQYF
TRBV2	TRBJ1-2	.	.	TGTGCCAGCAGTGAAAGCAGGGCGTATGGCTACACCTTC	CASSESRAYGYTF
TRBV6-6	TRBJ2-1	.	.	TGTGCCAGCAGTCCTTTATCAGCGGATATCTACAATGAGCAGTTCTTC	CASSPLSADIYNEQFF
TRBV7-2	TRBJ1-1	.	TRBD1	TGTGCCAGCAGCTTAGCCGACAGGGGTAGGACTGAAGCTTTCTTT	CASSLADRGRTEAFF
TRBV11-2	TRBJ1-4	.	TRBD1	TGTGCCAGCAGCTTGGGGGACAGGGACAGTGAAAAACTGTTTTTT	CASSLGDRDSEKLFF
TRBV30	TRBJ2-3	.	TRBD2	TGTGCCTGGACCACTAGCGGGGGAGCGCAGTATTTT	CAWTTSGGAQYF
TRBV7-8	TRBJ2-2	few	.	TGTGCCAGCAGCTTAGGAGGCCACGGGGCCGGCACCGGGGAGCTGTTTTTT	CASSLGGHGAGTGELFF
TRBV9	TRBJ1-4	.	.	TGTGCCAGCAGCGTAGGGGCAGGGGAAGGTGAAAAACTGTTTTTT	CASSVGAGEGEKLFF
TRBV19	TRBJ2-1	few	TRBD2	TGTGCCACCTACGGCGGGAGGACCTACAATGAGCAGTTCTTC	CATYGGRTYNEQFF
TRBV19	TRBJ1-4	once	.	TGTGCCAGTAGTATTGGGGGGAAAAAACTGTTTTTT	CASSIGGKKLFF
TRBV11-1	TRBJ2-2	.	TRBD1	TGTGCCAGCAGCTTCCCGGGACAGGGGGTAGGGGAGCTGTTTTTT	CASSFPGQGVGELFF
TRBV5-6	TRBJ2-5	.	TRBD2	TGTGCCAGCAGCTTGTTGGCGGGGGGCCAAGAGACCCAGTACTTC	CASSLLAGGQETQYF
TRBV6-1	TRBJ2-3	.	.	TGTGCCAGCAGAAGGGGGGACAGTACAGATACGCAGTATTTT	CASRRGDSTDTQYF
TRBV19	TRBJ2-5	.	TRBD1	TGTGCCAGTAGTATAACAGGGGATCCCAAAGAGACCCAGTACTTC	CASSITGDPKETQYF
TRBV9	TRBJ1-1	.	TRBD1	TGTGCCAGCAGCCCGCAGACAGGGCAGGGCACTGAAGCTTTCTTT	CASSPQTGQGTEAFF
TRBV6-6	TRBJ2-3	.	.	TGTGCCAGCCTCGCGGAGGTAATTCAGGCAGATACGCAGTATTTT	CASLAEVIQADTQYF
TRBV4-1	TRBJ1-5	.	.	TGCGCCAGCAGCCAGTACACCGATAGCAATCAGCCCCAGCATTTT	CASSQYTDSNQPQHF
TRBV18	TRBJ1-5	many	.	TGTGCCAGCTCACCGGACGGAAAGTATAGCAATCAGCCCCAGCATTTT	CASSPDGKYSNQPQHF
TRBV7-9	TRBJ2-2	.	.	TGTGCCAGCAGCTTAGATTACTCGGGCACCGGGGAGCTGTTTTTT	CASSLDYSGTGELFF
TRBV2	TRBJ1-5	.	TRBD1	TGTGCCAGTAACAGGGGAACAAATCAGCCCCAGCATTTT	CASNRGTNQPQHF
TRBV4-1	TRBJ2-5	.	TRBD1	TGCGCCAGCAGCCTATCGGGACAGCAAGAGACCCAGTACTTC	CASSLSGQQETQYF
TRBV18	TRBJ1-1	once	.	TGTGCCAGCTCACGTTACGACAAGAACACTGAAGCTTTCTTT	CASSRYDKNTEAFF